The next 18 T cell receptor beta chains were all read from a single sample in a study of blood T cell repertoires in COVID-19. Clones were sequenced by immunoSEQ multiplex PCR, and TCRdb holds only the in-frame ones, with some missing. Of more than 120,000 clones detected, 85% appear once; the ten largest clones hold 2% to 3%. The sequenced sample consisted of peripheral blood. These receptors were taken from a human donor with acute or convalescent COVID-19. The donor label of this sample is uncertain.

J is TRBJ2-5 and V is TRBV5-1; 7 nucleotides align to TRBD2. Germline CDR1 is SGHRS and CDR2 is YFSETQ. Trimming removed 2 bases from V and 2 bases from J; junction bases left unmatched: 6. This CDR3 spans 15 amino acids. CDR3: CASSFQRGLQETQYF. CDR3 DNA: TGCGCCAGCAGCTTCCAGCGGGGACTTCAAGAGACCCAGTACTTC.

The rearrangement links TRBV3-1 (or the pseudogene TRBV3-2) to TRBJ1-5; TRBD1 matches 7 bases. J lost 6 bases, V lost 1 base, and 12 bases had no gene match. Germline CDR1 and CDR2: LGHDT and YNNKEL (reference sequence). CDR3 length: 17 amino acids. DNA of the CDR3: TGTGCCAGCAGCCAAGGTGGAACAGGGGTTCGCGGTCAGCCCCAGCATTTT. Protein sequence: CASSQGGTGVRGQPQHF.

This chain joins TRBV12-3 or TRBV12-4 and TRBJ2-5, with D possibly being TRBD2 (6 bases). The CDR3 contains 13 residues. V lost 0 bases, J lost 6 bases, and 8 bases lay in between. The CDR3 spells CASSLAGLQTQYF. The CDR3 DNA follows: TGTGCCAGCAGTTTAGCGGGACTGCAGACCCAGTACTTC.

This chain links TRBV4-2 with TRBJ2-5, with no clear D. CDR3 length: 15 amino acids. V was shortened by 0 bases and J by 4 bases, with 12 bases between the two germline ends. Germline values: CDR1 LGHNA, CDR2 YNFKEQ. Here the CDR3 reads CASSQDPARRETQYF. Written as DNA, the CDR3 is TGTGCCAGCAGCCAAGATCCCGCCAGGCGAGAGACCCAGTACTTC.

The V call is TRBV15, the J call TRBJ1-4; 8 bases fit TRBD1. Trimming at V came to 2 bases and at J to 8 bases, leaving 4 bases not matched to a gene. The CDR3 is 14 amino acids. CDR1 and CDR2 (germline): LNHNV, YYDKDF (reference sequence). The CDR3 sequence is CATSRQGAYEKLFF. CDR3 DNA sequence: TGTGCCACCAGCAGACAGGGGGCATACGAAAAACTGTTTTTT.

The chain joins TRBV2 to TRBJ1-2; possibly TRBD1 for D (6 bases). Trimming cost V 8 bases and J 8 bases, with 21 bases left between them. This CDR3 region has 14 residues. The germline CDR1 and CDR2 sequences are SNHLY and FYNNEI. This chain's CDR3 is CASCNEGGGKGYTF. CDR3 nucleotide sequence: TGTGCCAGCTGTAACGAGGGGGGAGGGAAAGGCTACACCTTC.

The J gene is TRBJ1-2, the V gene TRBV4-3; 9 nucleotides agree with TRBD1. V dropped 4 bases and J dropped 7; count of bases not matched to a gene: 10. Germline V gene lookup returns CDR1 LGHNA and CDR2 YSLEER. CDR3 length: 15 residues. CDR3 nucleotide sequence: TGCGCCAGCAGCCGCCAACAGGGGGCGTTGGCTGGCTACACCTTC. Amino acid sequence: CASSRQQGALAGYTF.

The chain employs TRBV27 and TRBJ1-6; TRBD1 might be the D (6 bases). The CDR3 loop spans 18 amino acids. Germline values: CDR1 MNHEY, CDR2 SMNVEV (reference sequence). Trimming left V 5 bases short and J 6 bases short, with 23 bases between. The chain's CDR3 is CASSLDGPYRVGNSPLHF. Here the CDR3 DNA reads TGTGCCAGCAGTCTGGACGGACCTTACAGGGTGGGTAATTCACCCCTCCACTTT.

This sequence joins TRBV28 and TRBJ1-4; TRBD1 agrees at 9 bases. The CDR3 loop spans 15 amino acids. V lost 4 bases, J lost 7 bases, and 7 bases stayed unmatched. Looked up from germline, CDR1 is MDHEN and CDR2 is SYDVKM. DNA for the CDR3: TGTGCCAGCAGTTCCCCACAGGGGGCAGGTGAAAAACTGTTTTTT. Translation gives CASSSPQGAGEKLFF.

The rearrangement joins TRBV18 to TRBJ2-7; no clear D. CDR1 and CDR2 from the germline V gene are KGHSH and LQKENI. V was cut by 5 bases and J by 3 bases, with 17 bases left in between. The CDR3 runs 15 residues. The CDR3 protein is CASSSKSVSGYEQYF. CDR3 coding DNA: TGTGCCAGCTCAAGTAAATCGGTCTCGGGCTACGAGCAGTACTTC.

V gene TRBV6-1 combines with J gene TRBJ2-2; possibly TRBD1 for D (6 bases). Germline assignment: CDR1 MNHNS and CDR2 SASEGT. V shed 4 bases and J shed 3 bases, with 15 bases lying between them. This CDR3 region has 16 residues. In DNA, the CDR3 is TGTGCCAGCAGTGTCACAGGGCTCGACGACACCGGGGAGCTGTTTTTT. Translating gives CASSVTGLDDTGELFF.

This chain connects TRBV15 to TRBJ2-2, with TRBD1 matching 8 bases. The J segment lost 6 bases and the V segment lost 1 base, leaving 10 bases of the junction unmatched. The length of the CDR3 is 17 residues. Germline lookup yields CDR1 LNHNV and CDR2 YYDKDF (reference sequence). The CDR3 region is CATSRGFDRGGAGELFF. In nucleotides, the CDR3 is TGTGCCACCAGCAGAGGGTTTGACAGGGGAGGTGCCGGGGAGCTGTTTTTT.

The rearrangement joins TRBV25-1 to TRBJ2-1, with D unresolved. The V gene lost 5 bases and the J gene lost 3 bases, with 11 bases spanning the gap. Germline V gene data show CDR1 as MGHDK and CDR2 as SYGVNS. The CDR3 has 14 amino acids. DNA for the CDR3: TGTGCCAGCAGTATATCCCCCCTCTACAATGAGCAGTTCTTC. Encoded protein: CASSISPLYNEQFF.

V is TRBV30 and J is TRBJ1-1; tentatively, D is TRBD1 (5 bases). V was shortened by 0 bases and J by 7 bases, with 12 bases between the two germline ends. CDR3 length: 13 amino acids. CDR1 is GTSNPN and CDR2 is SVGIG in the germline V gene (reference sequence). The CDR3 DNA sequence: TGTGCCTGGAGTGTCGAGGGGCGGGGTGAAGCTTTCTTT. Its translation is CAWSVEGRGEAFF.

The V gene is TRBV9, the J gene TRBJ2-5; TRBD2 agrees at 12 bases. The CDR3 is made up of 16 amino acids. V shed 4 bases, J shed 0 bases, and the junction held 4 bases outside the gene matches. Germline lookup yields CDR1 SGDLS and CDR2 YYNGEE. CDR3 sequence reads: CASSPGTSGHQETQYF. The CDR3 nucleotides are TGTGCCAGCAGCCCCGGGACTAGCGGGCACCAAGAGACCCAGTACTTC.

The CDR3: CASSWTGSHEQYF. CDR3 bases: TGTGCCAGCAGCTGGACAGGGTCCCACGAGCAGTACTTC. This chain uses TRBV5-6 with TRBJ2-7; TRBD1 agrees at 8 bases. Trimming at V came to 3 bases and at J to 5 bases, leaving 4 bases not matched to a gene. CDR1 is SGHDT and CDR2 is YYEEEE in the germline V gene. This CDR3 region has 13 residues.

This chain uses TRBV21-1 with TRBJ1-2. TRBV21-1 is a pseudogene. This CDR3 is 18 amino acids long. The chain's CDR3 is CASSKDSSGRGIFGGYTF. The DNA of the CDR3 is TGTGCCAGCAGCAAAGACTCTTCGGGACGGGGGATTTTTGGTGGCTACACCTTC.

V is TRBV19 and J is TRBJ1-3, with a tentative D call TRBD1 (5 bases). V was shortened by 3 bases and J by 2 bases, with 11 bases between the two germline ends. CDR3 length: 15 residues. Looked up from germline, CDR1 is LNHDA and CDR2 is SQIVND (reference sequence). The CDR3 is CASSINRKTGNTIYF. CDR3 sequence (DNA): TGTGCCAGTAGTATTAACAGGAAGACTGGAAACACCATATATTTT.